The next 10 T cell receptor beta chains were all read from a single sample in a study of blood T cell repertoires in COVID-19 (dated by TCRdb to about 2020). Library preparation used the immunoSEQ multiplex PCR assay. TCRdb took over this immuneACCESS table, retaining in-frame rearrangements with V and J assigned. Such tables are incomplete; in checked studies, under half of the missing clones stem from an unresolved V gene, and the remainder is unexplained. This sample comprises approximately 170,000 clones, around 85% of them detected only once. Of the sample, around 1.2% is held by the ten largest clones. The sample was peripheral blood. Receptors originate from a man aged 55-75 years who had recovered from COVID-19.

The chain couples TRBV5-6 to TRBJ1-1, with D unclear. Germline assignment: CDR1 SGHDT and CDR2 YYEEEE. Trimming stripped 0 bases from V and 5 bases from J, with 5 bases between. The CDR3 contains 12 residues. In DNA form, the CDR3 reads TGTGCCAGCAGCTTGGATCGGACTGAAGCTTTCTTT. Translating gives CASSLDRTEAFF.

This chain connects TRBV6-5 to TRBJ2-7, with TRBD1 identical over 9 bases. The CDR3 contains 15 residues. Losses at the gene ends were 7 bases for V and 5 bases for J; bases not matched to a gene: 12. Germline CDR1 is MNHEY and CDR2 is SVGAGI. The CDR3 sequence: CASIPMGQGTHEQYF. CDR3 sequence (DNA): TGTGCCAGCATCCCAATGGGACAGGGCACCCACGAGCAGTACTTC.

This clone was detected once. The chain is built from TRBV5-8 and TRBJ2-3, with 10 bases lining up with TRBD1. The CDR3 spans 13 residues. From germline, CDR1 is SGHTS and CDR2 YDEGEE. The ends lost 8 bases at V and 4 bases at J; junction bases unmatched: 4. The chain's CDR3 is CASDRGQPDTQYF. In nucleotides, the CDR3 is TGTGCCAGTGACAGGGGGCAGCCAGATACGCAGTATTTT.

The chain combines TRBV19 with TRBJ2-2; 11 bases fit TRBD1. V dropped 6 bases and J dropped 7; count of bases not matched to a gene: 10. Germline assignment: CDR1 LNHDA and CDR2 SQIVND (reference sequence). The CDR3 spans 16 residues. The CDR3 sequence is CASRSVGTGGVGELFF. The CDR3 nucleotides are TGTGCCAGTAGGTCCGTCGGGACAGGGGGAGTCGGGGAGCTGTTTTTT. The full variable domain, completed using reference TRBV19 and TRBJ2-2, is DGGITQSPKYLFRKEGQNVTLSCEQNLNHDAMYWYRQDPGQGLRLIYYSQIVNDFQKGDIAEGYSVSREKKESFPLTVTSAQKNPTAFYLCASRSVGTGGVGELFFGEGSRLTVL.

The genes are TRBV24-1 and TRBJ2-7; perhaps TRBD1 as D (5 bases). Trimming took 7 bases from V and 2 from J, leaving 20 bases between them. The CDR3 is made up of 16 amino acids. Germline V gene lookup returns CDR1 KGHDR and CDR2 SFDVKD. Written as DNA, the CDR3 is TGTGCCACCAGGGGATGGTCCAGGGCAGACCCCTACGAGCAGTACTTC. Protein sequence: CATRGWSRADPYEQYF.

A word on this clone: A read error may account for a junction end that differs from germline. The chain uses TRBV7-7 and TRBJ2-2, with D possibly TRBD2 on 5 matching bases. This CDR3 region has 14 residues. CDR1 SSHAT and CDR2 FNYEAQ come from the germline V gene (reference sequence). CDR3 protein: CASSPGRGTGELFF. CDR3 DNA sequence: TGTGCTAGCAGCCCCGGCCGGGGCACCGGGGAGCTGTTTTTT.

CDR3 region: CASTLGTTYSNQPQHF. DNA of the CDR3: TGTGCCAGCACCCTAGGGACAACGTATAGCAATCAGCCCCAGCATTTT. The genes are TRBV5-8 and TRBJ1-5; possible D gene TRBD1, 6 bases. Germline V lookup: CDR1 SGHTS, CDR2 YDEGEE. The CDR3 runs 16 residues. V lost 6 bases and J 0 bases, leaving 16 bases between the germline ends.

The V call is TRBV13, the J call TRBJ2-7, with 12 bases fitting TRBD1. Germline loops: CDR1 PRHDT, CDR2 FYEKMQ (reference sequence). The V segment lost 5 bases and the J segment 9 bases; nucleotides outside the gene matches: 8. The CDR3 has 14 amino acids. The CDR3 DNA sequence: TGTGCCAGCAGCACCCGGGACAGGGGGCGCGGGCAGTACTTC. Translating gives CASSTRDRGRGQYF.

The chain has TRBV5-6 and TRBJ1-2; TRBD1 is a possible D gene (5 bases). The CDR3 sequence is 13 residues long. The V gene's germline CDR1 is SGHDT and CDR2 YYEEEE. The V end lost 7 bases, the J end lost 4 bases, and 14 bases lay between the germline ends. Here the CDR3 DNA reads TGTGCCAGCGCTCAGGGAAGTCGCTATGGCTACACCTTC. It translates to CASAQGSRYGYTF.

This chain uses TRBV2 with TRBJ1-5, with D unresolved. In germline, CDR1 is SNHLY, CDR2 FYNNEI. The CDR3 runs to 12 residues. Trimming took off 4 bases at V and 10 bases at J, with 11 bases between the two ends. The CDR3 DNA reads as TGTGCCAGCAGTGGGTTAGGGAGACCCCAGCATTTT. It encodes CASSGLGRPQHF.